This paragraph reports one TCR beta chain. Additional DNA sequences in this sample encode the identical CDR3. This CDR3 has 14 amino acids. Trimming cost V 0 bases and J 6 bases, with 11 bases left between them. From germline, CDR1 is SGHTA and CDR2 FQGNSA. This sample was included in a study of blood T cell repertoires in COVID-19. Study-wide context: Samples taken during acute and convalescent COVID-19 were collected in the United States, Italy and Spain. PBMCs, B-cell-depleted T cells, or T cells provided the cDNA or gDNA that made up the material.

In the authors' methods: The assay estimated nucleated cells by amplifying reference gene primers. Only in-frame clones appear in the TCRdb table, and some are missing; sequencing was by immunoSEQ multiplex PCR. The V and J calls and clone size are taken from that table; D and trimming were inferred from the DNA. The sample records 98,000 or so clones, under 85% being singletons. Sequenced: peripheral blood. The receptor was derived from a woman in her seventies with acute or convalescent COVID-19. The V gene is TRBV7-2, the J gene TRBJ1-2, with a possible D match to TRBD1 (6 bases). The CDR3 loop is CASSLARGRDGYTF. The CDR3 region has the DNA TGTGCCAGCAGCTTAGCGAGGGGGAGGGATGGCTACACCTTC.